These T cell receptor beta chains were read from a single sample in a study of cytomegalovirus exposure and HLA in healthy donors. Profiled with immunoSEQ multiplex PCR; TCRdb holds only in-frame clones, not every one. The sample shows about 200,000 clones, more than 75% of them seen only once. Sequencing was performed on PBMCs. These receptor sequences come from a young woman in good health and CMV-seronegative. CDR3s include the opening cysteine and the closing phenylalanine or tryptophan. Fields, in order: V gene, CDR3 protein.

TRBV5-5 | CASSLSGASYGYTF
TRBV2 | CASLTGGMVYEQYF
TRBV11-3 | CASSPHRDSFSYEQYF
TRBV5-4 | CASSLGREGLYNEQFF
TRBV27 | CASRRTGDNQPQHF
TRBV18 | CASSPPLEGGGNQPQHF
TRBV13 | CASSPGYRDSPLSWETQYF
TRBV9 | CASRAGPNTGELFF
TRBV9 | CASSPVLAGNIQYF
TRBV5-4 | CASSSGLAGVTDTQYF
TRBV4-3 | CASSQDALRNTGELFF
TRBV18 | CASSPPMLAGGPYNEQFF
TRBV13 | CASSFSLDTQYF
TRBV7-9 | CASSLIRGSYNEQFF
TRBV5-6 | CASSSLLAGENIQYF
TRBV9 | CASSPPGTSDTQYF
TRBV25-1 | CASSEWDTRGTDTQYF
TRBV18 | CASSPAGGPYEQYF